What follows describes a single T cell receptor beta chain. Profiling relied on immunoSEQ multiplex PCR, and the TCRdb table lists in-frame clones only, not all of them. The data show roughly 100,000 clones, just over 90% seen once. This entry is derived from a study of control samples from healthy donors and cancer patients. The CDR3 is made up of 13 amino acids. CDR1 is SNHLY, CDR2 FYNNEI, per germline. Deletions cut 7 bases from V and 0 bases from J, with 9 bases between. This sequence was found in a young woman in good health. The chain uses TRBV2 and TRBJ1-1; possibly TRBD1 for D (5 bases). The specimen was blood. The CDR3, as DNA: TGTGCCAGCATTTTCAGGGTGAACACTGAAGCTTTCTTT. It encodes CASIFRVNTEAFF.